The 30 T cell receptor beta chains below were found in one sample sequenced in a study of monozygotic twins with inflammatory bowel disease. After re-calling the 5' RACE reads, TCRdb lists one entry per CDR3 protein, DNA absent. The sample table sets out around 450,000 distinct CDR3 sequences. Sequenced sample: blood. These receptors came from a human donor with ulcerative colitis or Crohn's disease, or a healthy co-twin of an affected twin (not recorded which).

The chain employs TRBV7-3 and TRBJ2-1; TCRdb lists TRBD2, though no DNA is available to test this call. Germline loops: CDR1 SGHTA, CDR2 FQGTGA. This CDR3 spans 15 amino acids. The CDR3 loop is CASSLIAGTYNEQFF.

CDR3 sequence: CASSLVAAGRNTEAFF. V gene TRBV27 combines with J gene TRBJ1-1; the D gene TCRdb calls, TRBD1, cannot be checked with no DNA. The CDR3 has 16 residues. Looked up from germline, CDR1 is MNHEY and CDR2 is SMNVEV (reference sequence).

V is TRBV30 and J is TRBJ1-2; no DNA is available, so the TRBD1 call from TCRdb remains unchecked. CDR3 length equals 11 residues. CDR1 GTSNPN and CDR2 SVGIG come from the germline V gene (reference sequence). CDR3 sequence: CATDRFGGYTF. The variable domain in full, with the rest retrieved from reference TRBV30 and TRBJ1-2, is SQTIHQWPATLVQPVGSPLSLECTVEGTSNPNLYWYRQAAGRGLQLLFYSVGIGQISSEVPQNLSASRPQDRQFILSSKKLLLSDSGFYLCATDRFGGYTFGSGTRLTVV.

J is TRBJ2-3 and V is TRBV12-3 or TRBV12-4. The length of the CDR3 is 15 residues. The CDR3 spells CASSPVGSGTDTQYF.

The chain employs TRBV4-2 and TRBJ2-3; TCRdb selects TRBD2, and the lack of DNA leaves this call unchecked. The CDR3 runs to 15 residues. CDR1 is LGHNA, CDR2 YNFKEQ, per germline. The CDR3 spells CASSQRGLGTDTQYF.

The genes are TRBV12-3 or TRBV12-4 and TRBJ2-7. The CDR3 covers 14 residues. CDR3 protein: CASSLGYSSYEQYF.

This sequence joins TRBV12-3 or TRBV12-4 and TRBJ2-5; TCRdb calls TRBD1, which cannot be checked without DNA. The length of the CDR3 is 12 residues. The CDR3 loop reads CATGTSQETQYF.

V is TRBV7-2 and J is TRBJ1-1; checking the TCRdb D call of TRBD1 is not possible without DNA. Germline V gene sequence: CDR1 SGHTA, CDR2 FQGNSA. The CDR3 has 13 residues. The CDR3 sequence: CASSLRGLTEAFF.

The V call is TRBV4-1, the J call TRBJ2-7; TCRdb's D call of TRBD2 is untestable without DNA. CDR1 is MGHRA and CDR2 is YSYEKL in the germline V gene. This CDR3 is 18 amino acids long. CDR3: CASSQDSLSGGRPYEQYF.

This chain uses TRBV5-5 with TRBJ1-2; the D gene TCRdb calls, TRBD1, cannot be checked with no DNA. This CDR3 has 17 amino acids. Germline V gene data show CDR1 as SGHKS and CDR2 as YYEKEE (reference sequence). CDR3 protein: CASSPGQGNVVNYGYTF.

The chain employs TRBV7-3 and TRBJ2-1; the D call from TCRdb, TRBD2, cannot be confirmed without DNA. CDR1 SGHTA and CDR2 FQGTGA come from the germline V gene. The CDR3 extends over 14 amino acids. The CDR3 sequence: CASSLDGTSVEQFF.

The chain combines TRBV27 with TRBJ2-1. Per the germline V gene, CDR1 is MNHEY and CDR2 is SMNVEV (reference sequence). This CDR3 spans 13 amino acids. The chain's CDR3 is CASSFRWDNEQFF.

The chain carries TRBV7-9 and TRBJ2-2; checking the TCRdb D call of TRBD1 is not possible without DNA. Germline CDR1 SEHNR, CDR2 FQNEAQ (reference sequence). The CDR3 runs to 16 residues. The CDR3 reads CASSSQGSSGTGELFF.

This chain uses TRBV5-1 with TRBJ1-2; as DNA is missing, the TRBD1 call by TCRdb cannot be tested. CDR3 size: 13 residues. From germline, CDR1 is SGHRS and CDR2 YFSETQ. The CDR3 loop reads CASRIGSGDGYTF.

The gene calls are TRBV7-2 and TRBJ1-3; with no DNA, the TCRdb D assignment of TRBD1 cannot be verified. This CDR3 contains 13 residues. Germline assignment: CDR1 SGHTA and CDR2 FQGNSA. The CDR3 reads CASSRTVRNTIYF.

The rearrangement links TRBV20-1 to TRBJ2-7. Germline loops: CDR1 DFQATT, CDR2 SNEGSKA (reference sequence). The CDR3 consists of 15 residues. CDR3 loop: CSARDKSDSTYEQYF.

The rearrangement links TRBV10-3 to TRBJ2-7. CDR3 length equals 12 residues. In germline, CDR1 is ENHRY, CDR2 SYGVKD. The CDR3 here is CAISESEGKQYF.

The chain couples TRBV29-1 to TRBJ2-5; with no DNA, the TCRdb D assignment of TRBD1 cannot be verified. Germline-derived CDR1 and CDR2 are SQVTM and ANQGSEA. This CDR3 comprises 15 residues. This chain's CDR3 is CSGQPTGLPGETQYF.

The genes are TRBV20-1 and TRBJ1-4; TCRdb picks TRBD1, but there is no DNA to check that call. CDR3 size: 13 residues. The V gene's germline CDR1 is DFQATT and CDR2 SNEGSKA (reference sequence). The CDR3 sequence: CSASQPLNEKLFF.

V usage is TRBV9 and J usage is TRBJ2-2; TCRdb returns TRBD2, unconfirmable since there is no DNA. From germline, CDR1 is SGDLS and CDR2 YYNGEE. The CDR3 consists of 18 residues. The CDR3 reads CASSPRTSGSSNTGELFF. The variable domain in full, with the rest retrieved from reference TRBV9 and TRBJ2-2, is DSGVTQTPKHLITATGQRVTLRCSPRSGDLSVYWYQQSLDQGLQFLIQYYNGEERAKGNILERFSAQQFPDLHSELNLSSLELGDSALYFCASSPRTSGSSNTGELFFGEGSRLTVL.

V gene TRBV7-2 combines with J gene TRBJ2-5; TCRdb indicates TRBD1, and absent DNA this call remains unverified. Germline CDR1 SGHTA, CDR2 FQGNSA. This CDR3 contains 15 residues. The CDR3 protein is CASSFQGGNQETQYF.

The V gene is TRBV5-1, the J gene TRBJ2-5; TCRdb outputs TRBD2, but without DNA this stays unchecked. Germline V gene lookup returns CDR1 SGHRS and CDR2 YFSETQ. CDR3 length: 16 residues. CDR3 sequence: CASSLSQLGPLETQYF. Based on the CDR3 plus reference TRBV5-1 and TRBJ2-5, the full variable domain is KAGVTQTPRYLIKTRGQQVTLSCSPISGHRSVSWYQQTPGQGLQFLFEYFSETQRNKGNFPGRFSGRQFSNSRSEMNVSTLELGDSALYLCASSLSQLGPLETQYFGPGTRLLVL.

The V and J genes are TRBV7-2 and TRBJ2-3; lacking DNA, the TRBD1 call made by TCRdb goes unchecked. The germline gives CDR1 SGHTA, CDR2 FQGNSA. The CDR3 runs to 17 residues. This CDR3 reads CASSPRGGGVLPDTQYF.

The CDR3 spells CASSNAPLGELFF. The J gene is TRBJ1-4, the V gene TRBV12-3 or TRBV12-4; the D call of TRBD1 rests on TCRdb alone, since no DNA is present to check it. This CDR3 is built from 13 residues.

CDR3 loop: CSARDPRTANQPQHF. V gene TRBV20-1 combines with J gene TRBJ1-5. CDR1 DFQATT and CDR2 SNEGSKA come from the germline V gene (reference sequence). There are 15 residues in the CDR3.

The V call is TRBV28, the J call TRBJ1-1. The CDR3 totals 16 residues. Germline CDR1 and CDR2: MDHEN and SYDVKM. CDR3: CASSFVPAGMNTEAFF.

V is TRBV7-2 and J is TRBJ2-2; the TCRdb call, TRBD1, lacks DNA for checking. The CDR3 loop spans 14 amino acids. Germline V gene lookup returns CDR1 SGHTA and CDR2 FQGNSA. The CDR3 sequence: CASSQVQGTGELFF.

CDR3 sequence: CASSSGQARTDTQYF. The chain recombines TRBV5-1 with TRBJ2-3; TCRdb reports TRBD1, a call that lacks DNA to check it against. The CDR3 is 15 residues long. In germline, CDR1 is SGHRS, CDR2 YFSETQ.

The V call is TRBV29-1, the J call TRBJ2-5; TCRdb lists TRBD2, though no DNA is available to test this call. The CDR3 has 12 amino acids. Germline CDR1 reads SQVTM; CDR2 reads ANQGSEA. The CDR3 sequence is CSVLEGTETQYF.

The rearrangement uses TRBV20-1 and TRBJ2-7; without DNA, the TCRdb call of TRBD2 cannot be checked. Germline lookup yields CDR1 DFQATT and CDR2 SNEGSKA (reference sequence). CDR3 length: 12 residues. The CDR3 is CSALRGSYEQYF.